Listed below are T cell receptor beta chains from one sample, sequenced in a study of cytomegalovirus exposure and HLA in healthy donors. TCRdb's table, derived via immunoSEQ multiplex PCR, lists solely in-frame clones and lacks some. This table has some 71,000 clones, approximately 74% appearing once. Material: PBMCs. The receptors were gathered from a woman under 40 in good health and CMV-seropositive. Each CDR3 is given with its conserved first and last residue. The D gene is left open where the match is weak. Part of the rows lack a size; the others show once, few, many or a class for expanded clones.

D	size	V	J	DNA	CDR3
-	few	TRBV4-3	TRBJ2-7	TGCGCCAGCAGCATGACGCGACAGGGAGGCTACGAGCAGTACTTC	CASSMTRQGGYEQYF
-	-	TRBV6-9	TRBJ2-7	TGTGCCAGAGCCCGGGTCGACGGATCCTACGAGCAGTACTTC	CARARVDGSYEQYF
-	-	TRBV7-9	TRBJ2-1	TGTGCCAGCAGCTTACATGATGGGGTAGCCGGGGTCAATGAGCAGTTCTTC	CASSLHDGVAGVNEQFF
-	-	TRBV6-5	TRBJ2-7	TGTGCCAGCAGTTACTCTCGCAAGAGCTCCTACGAGCAGTACTTC	CASSYSRKSSYEQYF
TRBD1	-	TRBV28	TRBJ1-5	TGTGCCAGCAGTGGAACAGGACAGGGTAGCAATCAGCCCCAGCATTTT	CASSGTGQGSNQPQHF
-	-	TRBV28	TRBJ1-2	TGTGCCAGCGCGGACAGATACTATGGCTACACCTTC	CASADRYYGYTF
-	-	TRBV28	TRBJ1-2	TGTGCCAGCAGGCCGTACGGGGACTATGGCTACACCTTC	CASRPYGDYGYTF
-	-	TRBV6-6	TRBJ2-7	TGTGCCAGCAGCCTCGTCTTGGTCGGCTACGAGCAGTACTTC	CASSLVLVGYEQYF
-	-	TRBV29-1	TRBJ1-5	TGCAGCGTTGTCGAGGGGGGCGGGGGTCAGCCCCAGCATTTT	CSVVEGGGGQPQHF
-	once	TRBV9	TRBJ1-1	TGTGCCAGCAGCGATAGCAGGGACACTGAAGCTTTCTTT	CASSDSRDTEAFF
TRBD2	-	TRBV4-1	TRBJ2-5	TGCGCCAGCAGCCAAGACGCGCTAGCGGGAGGGCCGGAGACCCAGTACTTC	CASSQDALAGGPETQYF
TRBD1	-	TRBV6-5	TRBJ1-1	TGTGCCAGCAGCTTCGGACAGGGGGCAATCACTGAAGCTTTCTTT	CASSFGQGAITEAFF
-	-	TRBV6-5	TRBJ1-2	TGTGCCAGCAGTTACGGACATTCTAACTATGGCTACACCTTC	CASSYGHSNYGYTF
-	once	TRBV15	TRBJ1-5	TGTGCCACCAGCAGAGATCCAACAGGGAATGGACAGCCCCAGCATTTT	CATSRDPTGNGQPQHF
-	-	TRBV28	TRBJ1-1	TGTGCCACTACTTCCGCCCCTGGGGAGGACACTGAAGCTTTCTTT	CATTSAPGEDTEAFF
-	-	TRBV28	TRBJ1-1	TGTGCCAGCAGTTTTGAGGCGGACACTGAAGCTTTCTTT	CASSFEADTEAFF
TRBD1	-	TRBV7-6	TRBJ1-2	TGTGCCAGCAGCTCAGCCGGGACAGGGCATTATGGCTACACCTTC	CASSSAGTGHYGYTF
-	-	TRBV15	TRBJ2-3	TGTGCCACCAAAGCTTCACAGGGAGCAGATACGCAGTATTTT	CATKASQGADTQYF
TRBD2	-	TRBV7-9	TRBJ2-1	TGTGCCAGCAGCTCCGGGACTACCGGAGGTGAGCAGTTCTTC	CASSSGTTGGEQFF
-	-	TRBV6-6	TRBJ2-7	TGTGCCAGCAGGGTTGAGCTAAAGCAGTACTTC	CASRVELKQYF
-	-	TRBV6-1	TRBJ1-3	TGTGCCAGCAGTGACATGTTTTCCCGGGGGAGAAACACCATATATTTT	CASSDMFSRGRNTIYF
-	-	TRBV9	TRBJ2-7	TGTGCCAGCACCCCTAGCAGGACCTACGAGCAGTACTTC	CASTPSRTYEQYF
-	-	TRBV6-1	TRBJ2-7	TGTGCCAGCAGGGAGCTCGAAAACTACTACTACGAGCAGTACTTC	CASRELENYYYEQYF
TRBD2	-	TRBV4-3	TRBJ2-5	TGCGCCAGCAGCCAAGAACCTAGCGGGAGGGCTATGGAGACCCAGTACTTC	CASSQEPSGRAMETQYF
TRBD1	-	TRBV18	TRBJ1-5	TGTGCCAGCTCACCCCTCGACAGGGGAGATCAGCCCCAGCATTTT	CASSPLDRGDQPQHF
-	few	TRBV18	TRBJ1-1	TGTGCCAGCTCACCGCGGGTAGTGAGGGAAACTGAAGCTTTCTTT	CASSPRVVRETEAFF
-	-	TRBV10-2	TRBJ2-1	TGCGCCAGCAGTGAGCCCGGCTCAAGCGGGTCGATGGGTGAGCAGTTCTTC	CASSEPGSSGSMGEQFF
TRBD1	-	TRBV5-1	TRBJ1-1	TGCGCCAGCAGCTTAGACAGGGGGACTGAAGCTTTCTTT	CASSLDRGTEAFF
-	-	TRBV6-5	TRBJ1-2	TGTGCCAGCAGTCCCCCGCCAGGGCTTAACTATGGCTACACCTTC	CASSPPPGLNYGYTF
-	-	TRBV4-1	TRBJ2-2	TGCGCCAGCAGCGTCCGGAACACCGGGGAGCTGTTTTTT	CASSVRNTGELFF
-	-	TRBV28	TRBJ1-5	TGTGCCAGCAGTTCCCCAAACAGGGCACAGCCCCAGCATTTT	CASSSPNRAQPQHF
TRBD1	once	TRBV7-2	TRBJ1-1	TGTGCCAGCAGCGTACGACAGGGGAACACTGAAGCTTTCTTT	CASSVRQGNTEAFF
-	-	TRBV10-1	TRBJ2-5	TGCGCCAGCAGTGAGTCGCCGGGGCAAGAGACCCAGTACTTC	CASSESPGQETQYF
TRBD2	-	TRBV6-1	TRBJ2-7	TGTGCCAGCAGTCCGGCTAGCGGGACCTACGAGCAGTACTTC	CASSPASGTYEQYF
-	-	TRBV6-5	TRBJ1-2	TGTGCCAGCAGTACAACCCCCTCGGGTTCCTATGGCTACACCTTC	CASSTTPSGSYGYTF
-	-	TRBV7-9	TRBJ1-1	TGTGCCAGCAGCTTAGGATCGAGCGGCGAGGGTCGGACTGAAGCTTTCTTT	CASSLGSSGEGRTEAFF
TRBD2	-	TRBV11-3	TRBJ2-7	TGTGCCAGCAGCGTCGGACTAGCGGCTTCAGGGGGGAGCGAGCAGTACTTC	CASSVGLAASGGSEQYF
TRBD2	-	TRBV29-1	TRBJ2-3	TGCAGCGCCAGCGGGGCTATAGTGGGTGATACGCAGTATTTT	CSASGAIVGDTQYF
TRBD2	-	TRBV11-2	TRBJ2-2	TGTGCCAGCAGCCCGACTAGCGGGAGGGCCTCCGGGGAGCTGTTTTTT	CASSPTSGRASGELFF
TRBD1	-	TRBV28	TRBJ1-2	TGTGCCAGCAGTTTGGAGGCAGGGGGTGACTATGGCTACACCTTC	CASSLEAGGDYGYTF
-	-	TRBV30	TRBJ1-2	TGTGCCTGGAGGGGACTCCCGGGTGGCTACACCTTC	CAWRGLPGGYTF
-	few	TRBV4-1	TRBJ1-1	TGCGCCAGCAGCCAAGAAGGCGGGATGAGCACTGAAGCTTTCTTT	CASSQEGGMSTEAFF
TRBD1	-	TRBV11-2	TRBJ1-1	TGTGCCAGCAGCTTATTGGACAGGGGAATACTGAACACTGAAGCTTTCTTT	CASSLLDRGILNTEAFF
-	-	TRBV5-8	TRBJ2-6	TGTGCCAGCAGCTTAATAGCAGCTGGGGCCAACGTCCTGACTTTC	CASSLIAAGANVLTF
TRBD2	-	TRBV30	TRBJ2-7	TGTGCCTGGAGTGTTGGCGGGAGTATCTCCTACGAGCAGTACTTC	CAWSVGGSISYEQYF
TRBD2	-	TRBV7-9	TRBJ2-3	TGTGCCAGCAGTCAGAGCGGGAGTAGCGATACGCAGTATTTT	CASSQSGSSDTQYF
TRBD1	-	TRBV15	TRBJ1-2	TGTGCCACCAGCCTCTACAGGGGGGTGGGCTACACCTTC	CATSLYRGVGYTF
-	-	TRBV19	TRBJ1-1	TGTGCCAGTAGTTGGACAAAGAACACTGAAGCTTTCTTT	CASSWTKNTEAFF
TRBD1	-	TRBV5-1	TRBJ1-2	TGCGCCAGCAGCCTGATTGGTCTGGGGACAGGGGGAAATGATTATGGCTACACCTTC	CASSLIGLGTGGNDYGYTF
TRBD1	-	TRBV30	TRBJ2-7	TGTGCCTGGAGAGACAGGGGGAACTACGAGCAGTACTTC	CAWRDRGNYEQYF
-	-	TRBV19	TRBJ1-5	TGTGCCAGTAGTCTAAAAATCAATCAGCCCCAGCATTTT	CASSLKINQPQHF
TRBD1	-	TRBV4-3	TRBJ1-2	TGCGCCAGCAGCCAGGACCCAGGGACAGCGAATGGCTACACCTTC	CASSQDPGTANGYTF
-	-	TRBV9	TRBJ2-5	TGTGCCAGCAGCGTAGCCCCCCGGGTTCAAGAGACCCAGTACTTC	CASSVAPRVQETQYF
TRBD1	-	TRBV4-1	TRBJ1-1	TGCGCCAGCAGCCACTCAGGGGGGAACACTGAAGCTTTCTTT	CASSHSGGNTEAFF
-	-	TRBV7-2	TRBJ2-3	TGTGCCAGCAGCGCATGGGGAGCGGGTGGAGCAGATACGCAGTATTTT	CASSAWGAGGADTQYF
-	-	TRBV29-1	TRBJ2-7	TGCAGCGTTGTCAGGTCCTACGAGCAGTACTTC	CSVVRSYEQYF
TRBD1	-	TRBV15	TRBJ1-1	TGTGCCACCAGCAGTGCCGACAGGGTCTTTCCTGAAGCTTTCTTT	CATSSADRVFPEAFF
TRBD1	-	TRBV6-1	TRBJ1-1	TGTGCCAGCCTAATGGACAGGGTAGACACTGAAGCTTTCTTT	CASLMDRVDTEAFF
-	once	TRBV6-5	TRBJ1-3	TGTGCCAGCAGTCCCTCACAGGGAAACACCATATATTTT	CASSPSQGNTIYF